Each of the 24 T cell receptor beta chains below was sequenced from the same sample in a study of T cells after yellow fever vaccination. TCRdb fed the 5' RACE reads into MiXCR, producing one record per CDR3 protein. The table lists over 110,000 distinct CDR3 sequences, roughly 8% of them singletons. Source: CD4+ T cells sorted from PBMCs, taken 5 days after the yellow fever booster vaccination. The origin of the receptors is a man aged 25-45 years who received the YFV17D yellow fever vaccine.

This clonotype was picked up many times. The chain couples TRBV5-4 to TRBJ2-3; either TRBD1 or TRBD2 may fit D (5 bases each). CDR3 length: 13 residues. Germline V gene lookup returns CDR1 SGHNT and CDR2 YYREEE (reference sequence). V lost 0 bases and J 11 bases, leaving 13 bases between the germline ends. The CDR3: CASSLGIWDEQYF. DNA of the CDR3: TGTGCCAGCAGCTTGGGTATTTGGGACGAGCAGTATTTT.

This clonotype was seen at least ten times. The V and J genes are TRBV20-1 and TRBJ2-2; TRBD2 matches 11 bases. This CDR3 spans 15 amino acids. The germline gives CDR1 DFQATT, CDR2 SNEGSKA (reference sequence). V dropped 6 bases and J dropped 1; count of bases not matched to a gene: 4. The DNA of the CDR3 is TGCAGTGCACGACTAGCGGGGAGGAACACCGGGGAGCTGTTTTTT. Protein: CSARLAGRNTGELFF.

This clonotype was seen at least ten times. V usage is TRBV15 and J usage is TRBJ1-6; no clear D gene. Germline V lookup: CDR1 LNHNV, CDR2 YYDKDF (reference sequence). V was cut by 4 bases and J by 10 bases, with 5 bases left in between. The CDR3 is made up of 11 amino acids. The CDR3: CATSNDSPLHF. The CDR3 DNA reads TGTGCCACCAGCAATGACTCACCCCTCCACTTT.

The chain links TRBV19 to TRBJ1-3, with a weak D call TRBD1 (5 bases). Per the germline V gene, CDR1 is LNHDA and CDR2 is SQIVND (reference sequence). Trimming took 5 bases from V and 0 from J, leaving 11 bases between them. CDR3 length: 15 amino acids. Here the CDR3 DNA reads TGTGCCAGTAGTTTTGGGACGACCTCTGGAAACACCATATATTTT. It encodes CASSFGTTSGNTIYF.

At least ten counts were recorded for this clonotype. This chain uses TRBV4-2 with TRBJ1-1; TRBD1 aligns across 12 bases. V lost 0 bases and J lost 9; bases outside the gene matches: 2. This CDR3 contains 14 residues. Germline values: CDR1 LGHNA, CDR2 YNFKEQ. The CDR3: CASSQEGQGAKAFF. The CDR3, as DNA: TGTGCCAGCAGCCAAGAGGGACAGGGGGCCAAAGCTTTCTTT.

This clonotype was detected many times. This rearrangement joins TRBV28 to TRBJ1-5; D is unresolved. V lost 5 bases to trimming and J lost 6 bases, with 14 bases between them. This CDR3 comprises 14 residues. From germline, CDR1 is MDHEN and CDR2 SYDVKM. Written as DNA, the CDR3 is TGTGCCAGCAGTCAATTGGAGGGAGGTCAGCCCCAGCATTTT. Encoded protein: CASSQLEGGQPQHF.

Many counts were recorded for this clonotype. This sequence joins TRBV27 and TRBJ2-1; 7 nucleotides align to TRBD2. The CDR3 is made up of 17 amino acids. CDR1 is MNHEY, CDR2 SMNVEV, per germline (reference sequence). With 7 bases clipped from V and 2 bases from J, the junction kept 14 bases outside the gene matches. The CDR3 region has the DNA TGTGCCAGCATACCAGGTGGCGGGAGAGGGACCTACAATGAGCAGTTCTTC. Its protein is CASIPGGGRGTYNEQFF.

Many counts were recorded for this clonotype. The rearrangement uses TRBV15 and TRBJ2-3; the D gene could be TRBD1 or TRBD2 (5 bases each). CDR3 size: 13 residues. V was cut by 5 bases and J by 6 bases, with 12 bases left in between. Germline CDR1 LNHNV, CDR2 YYDKDF (reference sequence). CDR3 bases: TGTGCCACCAGCGGGGGACCTGGGGATACGCAGTATTTT. Protein: CATSGGPGDTQYF.

This clonotype was found a few times. The rearrangement links TRBV7-2 to TRBJ2-5, with D uncertain. V lost 2 bases and J lost 3, with 10 bases in between. The CDR3 runs 14 residues. Germline V gene data show CDR1 as SGHTA and CDR2 as FQGNSA. Here the CDR3 reads CASSLSRLKETQYF. CDR3 nucleotides: TGTGCCAGCAGCTTATCTAGGTTAAAAGAGACCCAGTACTTC.

This clonotype was recorded many times. The chain recombines TRBV6-6 with TRBJ2-1; 9 nucleotides agree with TRBD2. This CDR3 contains 13 residues. The J segment lost 8 bases and the V segment lost 6 bases, leaving 5 bases of the junction unmatched. Germline CDR1 reads MNHNY; CDR2 reads SVGAGI (reference sequence). The CDR3 nucleotides are TGTGCCAGCAGGCTTAGCGGGAGCGATGAGCAGTTCTTC. The encoded protein is CASRLSGSDEQFF.

This clonotype was counted many times. V is TRBV20-1 and J is TRBJ2-3, with 9 bases aligning to TRBD2. This CDR3 contains 14 residues. Trimming took 7 bases from V and 1 from J; bases not matched to a gene: 6. CDR1 is DFQATT, CDR2 SNEGSKA, per germline (reference sequence). DNA for the CDR3: TGCAGTGTCAGTAGCGGGAGAGGCACAGATACGCAGTATTTT. This translates into CSVSSGRGTDTQYF.

This clonotype appeared a few times. The V gene is TRBV29-1, the J gene TRBJ2-3; 7 bases are shared with TRBD2. The length of the CDR3 is 14 residues. The V gene end was trimmed by 7 bases and the J gene end by 2 bases; junction bases not matched to a gene: 9. The germline V gene has CDR1 SQVTM and CDR2 ANQGSEA. This CDR3 is CSATGTKATDTQYF. CDR3 nucleotides: TGCAGCGCCACCGGGACTAAGGCCACAGATACGCAGTATTTT.

This clonotype was seen repeatedly, ten times or more. The chain recombines TRBV20-1 with TRBJ2-1; 9 bases match TRBD2. There are 19 residues in the CDR3. The trim removed 2 bases at V and 3 bases at J, leaving 17 bases unmatched. In germline, CDR1 is DFQATT, CDR2 SNEGSKA (reference sequence). Here the CDR3 DNA reads TGCAGTGCTAGAACCCTCTGGCGGGAGGGCCGGTCCATCTACAATGAGCAGTTCTTC. Translation gives CSARTLWREGRSIYNEQFF.

This clonotype was counted ten times or more. This chain uses TRBV11-2 with TRBJ2-3; either TRBD1 or TRBD2 may fit D (5 bases each). The CDR3 is made up of 17 amino acids. The germline gives CDR1 SGHAT, CDR2 FQNNGV. Trimming pared 5 bases from V and 0 bases from J, leaving 18 bases between. The CDR3 loop reads CASSRTGTKASTDTQYF. DNA for the CDR3: TGTGCCAGCAGCCGGACCGGGACCAAGGCTAGCACAGATACGCAGTATTTT.

This clonotype was seen ten or more times. The rearrangement joins TRBV6-5 to TRBJ2-3; D may be TRBD2 (6 bases). The CDR3 contains 16 residues. Germline CDR1 is MNHEY and CDR2 is SVGAGI. The V gene lost 2 bases and the J gene lost 4 bases, with 16 bases spanning the gap. The CDR3 DNA sequence: TGTGCCAGCAGTTACCAGGCCGGGAGTTACGCAGATACGCAGTATTTT. Its translation: CASSYQAGSYADTQYF.

There are many counts of this clonotype. V usage is TRBV7-2 and J usage is TRBJ2-3; D remains unclear. The V gene lost 5 bases and the J gene lost 2 bases, with 8 bases spanning the gap. The CDR3 is 13 residues long. Germline lookup yields CDR1 SGHTA and CDR2 FQGNSA. The CDR3 DNA sequence: TGTGCCAGCAGCCACTCTATCACAGATACGCAGTATTTT. Translating gives CASSHSITDTQYF.

Concerning this clonotype: A much more abundant neighbour one base away suggests this may be a read error. DNA of the CDR3: TGCGCCAGCAGCTTGGCTTTATCCCAGAATGAGCAGTTCTTC. Amino acid sequence: CASSLALSQNEQFF. The V and J genes are TRBV5-1 and TRBJ2-1, with D unclear. V dropped 0 bases and J dropped 7 bases, with 11 bases sitting between them. CDR3 length: 14 amino acids. Germline values: CDR1 SGHRS, CDR2 YFSETQ.

This clonotype was counted many times. The chain uses TRBV20-1 and TRBJ2-5, with D perhaps being TRBD1 or TRBD2 (5 bases each). CDR1 is DFQATT and CDR2 is SNEGSKA in the germline V gene (reference sequence). The CDR3 is 12 amino acids. Trimming took off 5 bases at V and 5 bases at J, with 12 bases between the two ends. The chain's CDR3 is CSAPRGDETQYF. The CDR3, as DNA: TGCAGTGCTCCTAGGGGAGACGAGACCCAGTACTTC.

This clonotype has at least ten counts. The rearrangement uses TRBV29-1 and TRBJ2-4; the D call may be TRBD1 or TRBD2 (6 bases each). Germline CDR1 SQVTM, CDR2 ANQGSEA. V shed 6 bases and J shed 0 bases, with 15 bases lying between them. CDR3 length equals 15 residues. CDR3 DNA sequence: TGCAGCGTCCTCAGACGGGGGCTAGCCAAAAACATTCAGTACTTC. It translates to CSVLRRGLAKNIQYF.

This chain joins TRBV20-1 and TRBJ2-1, with 12 bases lining up with TRBD2. Germline V gene sequence: CDR1 DFQATT, CDR2 SNEGSKA (reference sequence). Germline trimming cut 6 bases from V and 4 bases from J; bases unmatched to any gene: 4. The CDR3 has 14 residues. Here the CDR3 reads CSAAGLAGYNEQFF. CDR3 DNA: TGCAGTGCAGCTGGACTAGCGGGGTACAATGAGCAGTTCTTC.

This clonotype appeared many times. This chain joins TRBV20-1 and TRBJ2-7; 8 bases match TRBD2. The V segment lost 3 bases and the J segment 2 bases; nucleotides outside the gene matches: 3. The CDR3 sequence is 13 residues long. Germline V CDR1 and CDR2: DFQATT, SNEGSKA (reference sequence). The DNA for the CDR3 is TGCAGTGCTAGGGGACTAGGCCCCTACGAGCAGTACTTC. This sequence encodes CSARGLGPYEQYF.

This clonotype was picked up many times. The genes are TRBV5-5 and TRBJ2-1, with D possibly being TRBD2 (5 bases). V gave up 0 bases and J gave up 8 bases, with 15 bases separating them. Germline V gene lookup returns CDR1 SGHKS and CDR2 YYEKEE (reference sequence). The CDR3 extends over 15 amino acids. The CDR3 DNA follows: TGTGCCAGCAGCTTGGATTTGCCGGGGATCGATGAGCAGTTCTTC. Translating it yields CASSLDLPGIDEQFF. The full variable domain, its missing parts supplied by reference TRBV5-5 and TRBJ2-1, is DAGVTQSPTHLIKTRGQQVTLRCSPISGHKSVSWYQQVLGQGPQFIFQYYEKEERGRGNFPDRFSARQFPNYSSELNVNALLLGDSALYLCASSLDLPGIDEQFFGPGTRLTVL.

At least ten counts were recorded for this clonotype. The rearrangement links TRBV7-2 to TRBJ2-3, with a possible D match to TRBD1 (5 bases). This CDR3 contains 14 residues. Germline V gives CDR1 SGHTA, CDR2 FQGNSA. V lost 5 bases to trimming and J lost 6 bases, with 15 bases between them. CDR3 in amino acids: CASSAPLRGDTQYF. Written as DNA, the CDR3 is TGTGCCAGCAGCGCACCCCTAAGGGGCGATACGCAGTATTTT.

As concerns this clonotype: A read error may account for a junction end that differs from germline. The J gene is TRBJ2-3, the V gene TRBV4-2; the match to TRBD2 covers 11 bases. CDR3 length equals 16 residues. The germline CDR1 and CDR2 sequences are LGHNA and YNFKEQ. This CDR3 reads CARSPLTSGSTHTQYF. The CDR3 nucleotides are TGTGCCAGGAGCCCTCTAACTAGCGGGAGTACACATACGCAGTATTTT.